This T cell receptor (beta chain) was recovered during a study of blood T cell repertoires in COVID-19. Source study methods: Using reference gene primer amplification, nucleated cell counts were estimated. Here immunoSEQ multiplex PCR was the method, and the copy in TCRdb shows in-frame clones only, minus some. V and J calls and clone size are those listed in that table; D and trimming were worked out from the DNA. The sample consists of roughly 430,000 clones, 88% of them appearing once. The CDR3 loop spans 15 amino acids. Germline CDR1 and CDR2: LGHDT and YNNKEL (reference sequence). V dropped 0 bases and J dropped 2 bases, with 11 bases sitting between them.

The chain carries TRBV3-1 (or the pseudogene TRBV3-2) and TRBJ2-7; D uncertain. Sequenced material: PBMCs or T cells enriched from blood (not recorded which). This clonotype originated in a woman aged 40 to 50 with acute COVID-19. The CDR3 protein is CASSQDNRPTYEQYF. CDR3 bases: TGTGCCAGCAGCCAAGATAACAGACCCACCTACGAGCAGTACTTC.